This TCR beta chain was retrieved from a study of T-cell reconstitution after alpha-beta-depleted transplantation in children. Trimming pared 2 bases from V and 0 bases from J, leaving 9 bases between. There are 15 residues in the CDR3. Germline loops: CDR1 LGHNA, CDR2 YSLEER. Ten or more counts support this clonotype. Its antigen is as yet unknown. Study-level findings and limits: At the one-year point after transplant, T-cell counts and TCRbeta diversity were found to come mostly from T cells that had been newly produced. Surviving thymic progenitors and recipient T cells were the source of high TCRbeta diversity at day 60 in some patients. Two months or so post-transplant, alpha-beta T cells reportedly derived from several hundred expanded graft clones.

Unique molecular identifiers were incorporated when the TCRbeta library was constructed. One entry per CDR3 protein, called by TCRdb with MiXCR from the PCR reads. The table shows 440,000 or so distinct CDR3 sequences, with over 40% occurring only once. This TCR was recovered from a girl aged 2 to 9 with aplastic anemia, due to receive a stem cell transplant. This rearrangement joins TRBV4-3 to TRBJ2-3; perhaps TRBD2 as D (5 bases). The sequencing used PBMCs, collected before TCRalphabeta/CD19-depleted stem cell transplant. For the CDR3, the DNA is TGCGCCAGCAGCCAAACTAGAACTAGCACAGATACGCAGTATTTT. This codes for CASSQTRTSTDTQYF.